These T cell receptor beta chains were read from a single sample in a study of T cells after yellow fever vaccination. In TCRdb, the 5' RACE reads were re-called with MiXCR into one record per CDR3 protein. Seen here are about 240,000 distinct CDR3 sequences, less than 8.5% observed once, and the top ten hold around 0.9%. Source: CD4+ T cells sorted from PBMCs, taken 15 days after the yellow fever booster vaccination. The receptors originated from a man aged 25 to 40 who received the YFV17D yellow fever vaccine. Each CDR3 is given without its conserved first and last residue.

V	J	CDR3
TRBV9	TRBJ2-3	ASSVSGGDTQY
TRBV20-1	TRBJ2-3	SARRLASTDTQY
TRBV11-2	TRBJ1-4	ASSKRGTENEKLF
TRBV5-1	TRBJ2-1	ASSLGGSSGILTYNEQF
TRBV5-1	TRBJ2-5	ASSSLGLAGAQETQY
TRBV7-8	TRBJ2-7	ASSFSQFYEQY
TRBV3-1	TRBJ2-1	ASSHGPSYNEQF
TRBV20-1	TRBJ2-7	SARPPGDPTYEQY
TRBV10-3	TRBJ2-4	AISESISKNIQY
TRBV28	TRBJ2-7	ASSWVSYEQY
TRBV20-1	TRBJ2-3	SAKKGVSTDTQY
TRBV23-1	TRBJ2-5	ASSQYLREGLGQETQY
TRBV7-2	TRBJ2-2	ASSLYSGPTGELF
TRBV21-1	TRBJ2-5	ASSPSDRVETQY
TRBV7-9	TRBJ2-1	ASSSTTFASEAVL
TRBV29-1	TRBJ2-7	SVGGTSGAYEQY
TRBV20-1	TRBJ1-6	SARGLGQVYSPLH
TRBV19	TRBJ2-1	ASSTRGGYNEQF
TRBV5-1	TRBJ2-7	ASRRTSDYEQY
TRBV29-1	TRBJ2-7	SAIRQVQGRPYEQY
TRBV7-2	TRBJ2-7	ASSLEQKQY
TRBV11-2	TRBJ2-1	ASSLELAGGYEQF
TRBV7-2	TRBJ2-3	ASSLADYTSGTDTQY
TRBV30	TRBJ2-7	AWGVTGISVYEQY
TRBV5-1	TRBJ1-1	ASMRTALQGNTEAF
TRBV29-1	TRBJ1-1	SVQFGNTEAF
TRBV20-1	TRBJ2-3	SASSLTDTQY
TRBV7-9	TRBJ1-5	ASSRWDTNQPQH
TRBV7-9	TRBJ1-5	ASSLQGAVGNQPQH
TRBV21-1	TRBJ2-5	ASSKGFMLRGLGTETQY
TRBV7-8	TRBJ1-1	ASAWGGRNTEAF
TRBV9	TRBJ2-3	ASSPSGRSDTQY
TRBV5-1	TRBJ2-2	ASSLMATGGNTGELF
TRBV20-1	TRBJ2-7	SAGVLAGGYEQY
TRBV7-9	TRBJ2-3	ASSPLAGWGTDTQY
TRBV20-1	TRBJ2-2	SARDPRKGLDTGELF
TRBV12-3/TRBV12-4	TRBJ1-4	ASSLRFNEKLF
TRBV24-1	TRBJ1-2	ATSDPDRGDGYT
TRBV20-1	TRBJ2-1	SASSLGLRSYNEQF
TRBV28	TRBJ1-5	ASITSPGQGNFGNQPQH
TRBV5-1	TRBJ2-7	ASSLERTSYEQY
TRBV6-1	TRBJ1-6	ASYRAGNNSPLH
TRBV30	TRBJ1-3	AWTGSGNTIY
TRBV20-1	TRBJ2-1	SAVWGPNEQF
TRBV28	TRBJ2-2	ASITSGRLNTGELF
TRBV20-1	TRBJ2-1	SARSGNNEQF
TRBV12-3/TRBV12-4	TRBJ1-6	ATTNRGYHNSPLH
TRBV6-1	TRBJ2-5	ASSANRDSQETQY
TRBV5-6	TRBJ2-3	ASSLDRTDTQY
TRBV5-1	TRBJ1-4	ASSLLAGTEKLF
TRBV6-4	TRBJ2-2	ASSKQASPNTGELF
TRBV7-2	TRBJ1-2	ASSLGVVKYGYT
TRBV28	TRBJ2-4	ASSLAPGSQY
TRBV7-7	TRBJ2-5	ASSPLLGAETQY
TRBV19	TRBJ2-5	ASSPGTSGAQY
TRBV14	TRBJ2-7	ASSQVYNYEQY